This T cell receptor (beta chain) came from a study of spatial heterogeneity in lung cancer. Regarding the study as a whole: Detection of ubiquitous tumor TCRs in blood was higher at resection than follow-up.

Using its own MiXCR run on the 5' RACE reads, TCRdb lists one record per CDR3 protein. The data contain some 55,000 distinct CDR3 sequences, 6.3% of them singletons. Documented time point: sample taken at primary tumor resection. Patients with untreated early-stage non-small cell lung cancer, numbering 72, were the donors. Whole RNA came from tumor, nontumor lung or frozen PBMC and was sequenced without being sorted. Notes on this clonotype: Its antigen is still unknown.

Germline trimming cut 2 bases from V and 2 bases from J; bases unmatched to any gene: 3. In germline, CDR1 is SNHLY, CDR2 FYNNEI. The CDR3 is 15 residues long. Sequenced material: PBMCs, taken at surgery. The V call is TRBV2, the J call TRBJ1-5; TRBD1 matches at 7 bases. The receptor was isolated from a female donor with early-stage non-small cell lung cancer. For the CDR3, the DNA is TGTGCCAGCAGTGAAACAGGGGTTGGCAATCAGCCCCAGCATTTT. Translated, it gives CASSETGVGNQPQHF.